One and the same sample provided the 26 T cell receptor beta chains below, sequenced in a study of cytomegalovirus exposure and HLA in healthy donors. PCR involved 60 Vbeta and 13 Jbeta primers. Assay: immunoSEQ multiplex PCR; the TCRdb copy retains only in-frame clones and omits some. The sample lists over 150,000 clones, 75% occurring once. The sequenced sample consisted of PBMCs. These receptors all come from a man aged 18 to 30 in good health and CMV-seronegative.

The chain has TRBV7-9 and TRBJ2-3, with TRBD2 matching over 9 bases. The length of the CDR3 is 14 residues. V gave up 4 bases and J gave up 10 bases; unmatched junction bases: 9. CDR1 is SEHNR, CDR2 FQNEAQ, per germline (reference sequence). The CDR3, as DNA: TGTGCCAGCAGCTGGTCTAGCGGGACGGCAGCGCAGTATTTT. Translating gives CASSWSSGTAAQYF.

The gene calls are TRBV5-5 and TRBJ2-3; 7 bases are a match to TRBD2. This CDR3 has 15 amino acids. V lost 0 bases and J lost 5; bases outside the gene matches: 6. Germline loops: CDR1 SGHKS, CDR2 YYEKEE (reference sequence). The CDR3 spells CASSLGERGGDTQYF. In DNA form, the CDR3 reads TGTGCCAGCAGCTTGGGGGAGCGCGGGGGAGATACGCAGTATTTT. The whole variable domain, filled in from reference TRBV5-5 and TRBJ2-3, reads DAGVTQSPTHLIKTRGQQVTLRCSPISGHKSVSWYQQVLGQGPQFIFQYYEKEERGRGNFPDRFSARQFPNYSSELNVNALLLGDSALYLCASSLGERGGDTQYFGPGTRLTVL.

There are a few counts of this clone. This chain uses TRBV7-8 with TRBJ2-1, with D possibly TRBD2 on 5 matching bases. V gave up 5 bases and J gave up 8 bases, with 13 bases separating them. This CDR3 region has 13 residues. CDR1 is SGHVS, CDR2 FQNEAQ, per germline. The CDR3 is CASSPGFRDEQFF. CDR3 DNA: TGTGCCAGCAGCCCGGGATTTAGGGATGAGCAGTTCTTC. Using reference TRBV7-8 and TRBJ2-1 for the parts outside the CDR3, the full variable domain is GAGVSQSPRYKVAKRGQDVALRCDPISGHVSLFWYQQALGQGPEFLTYFQNEAQLDKSGLPSDRFFAERPEGSVSTLKIQRTQQEDSAVYLCASSPGFRDEQFFGPGTRLTVL.

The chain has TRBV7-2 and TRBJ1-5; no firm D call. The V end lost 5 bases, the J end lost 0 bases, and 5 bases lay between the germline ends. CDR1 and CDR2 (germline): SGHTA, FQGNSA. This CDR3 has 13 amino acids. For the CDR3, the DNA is TGTGCCAGCAGCCCCTATAGCAATCAGCCCCAGCATTTT. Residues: CASSPYSNQPQHF. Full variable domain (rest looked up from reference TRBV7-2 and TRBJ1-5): GAGVSQSPSNKVTEKGKDVELRCDPISGHTALYWYRQSLGQGLEFLIYFQGNSAPDKSGLPSDRFSAERTGGSVSTLTIQRTQQEDSAVYLCASSPYSNQPQHFGDGTRLSIL.

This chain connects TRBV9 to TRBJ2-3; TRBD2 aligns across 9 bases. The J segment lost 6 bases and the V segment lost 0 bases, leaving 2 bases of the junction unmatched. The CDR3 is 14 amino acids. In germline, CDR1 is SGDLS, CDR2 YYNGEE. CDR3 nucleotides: TGTGCCAGCAGCGTAGGAGCGGGAGGTGATACGCAGTATTTT. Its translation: CASSVGAGGDTQYF. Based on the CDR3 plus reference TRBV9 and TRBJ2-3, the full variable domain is DSGVTQTPKHLITATGQRVTLRCSPRSGDLSVYWYQQSLDQGLQFLIQYYNGEERAKGNILERFSAQQFPDLHSELNLSSLELGDSALYFCASSVGAGGDTQYFGPGTRLTVL.

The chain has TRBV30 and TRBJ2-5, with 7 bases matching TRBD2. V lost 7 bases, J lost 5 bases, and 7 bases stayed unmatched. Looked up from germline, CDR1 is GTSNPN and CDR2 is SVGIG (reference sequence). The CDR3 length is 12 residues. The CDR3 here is CASDPGGETQYF. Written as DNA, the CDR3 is TGTGCCTCGGACCCCGGGGGGGAGACCCAGTACTTC.

The chain's CDR3 is CSVEDGPGGEQYF. The DNA for the CDR3 is TGCAGCGTTGAAGACGGGCCCGGGGGGGAGCAGTACTTC. The rearrangement uses TRBV29-1 and TRBJ2-7; 7 bases map to TRBD2. The germline V gene encodes CDR1 SQVTM and CDR2 ANQGSEA. There are 13 residues in the CDR3. V lost 0 bases to trimming and J lost 7 bases; unmatched junction nucleotides: 6.

The CDR3 sequence is CASSQGRREYPKNIQYF. As DNA, the CDR3 is TGTGCCAGCAGCCAAGGAAGGCGGGAGTACCCCAAAAACATTCAGTACTTC. V usage is TRBV13 and J usage is TRBJ2-4, with 7 bases aligning to TRBD2. The CDR3 consists of 17 residues. V lost 5 bases to trimming and J lost 2 bases; unmatched junction nucleotides: 12. Germline-derived CDR1 and CDR2 are PRHDT and FYEKMQ (reference sequence).

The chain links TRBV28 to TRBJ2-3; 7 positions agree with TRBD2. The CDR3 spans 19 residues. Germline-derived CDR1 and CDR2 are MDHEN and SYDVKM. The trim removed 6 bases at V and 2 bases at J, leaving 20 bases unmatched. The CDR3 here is CASRPRRGGGRGTTDTQYF. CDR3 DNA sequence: TGTGCCAGCAGGCCACGGAGGGGAGGAGGGAGGGGAACCACAGATACGCAGTATTTT.

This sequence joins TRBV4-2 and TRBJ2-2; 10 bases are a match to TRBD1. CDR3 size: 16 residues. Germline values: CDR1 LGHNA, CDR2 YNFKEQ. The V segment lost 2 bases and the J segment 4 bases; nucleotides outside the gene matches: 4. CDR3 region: CASSQPGQGRTGELFF. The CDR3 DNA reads TGTGCCAGCAGCCAACCGGGACAGGGGCGCACCGGGGAGCTGTTTTTT.

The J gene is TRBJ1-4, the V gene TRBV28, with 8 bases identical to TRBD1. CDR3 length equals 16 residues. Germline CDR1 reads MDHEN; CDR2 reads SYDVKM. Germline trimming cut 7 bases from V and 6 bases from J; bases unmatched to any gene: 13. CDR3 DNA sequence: TGTGCCAGCAACCCGGGGTCTACAGGGGGGTATGAAAAACTGTTTTTT. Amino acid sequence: CASNPGSTGGYEKLFF.

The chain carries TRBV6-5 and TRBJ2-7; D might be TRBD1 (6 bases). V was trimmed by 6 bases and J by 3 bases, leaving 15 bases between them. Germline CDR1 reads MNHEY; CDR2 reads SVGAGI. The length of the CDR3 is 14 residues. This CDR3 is CASSRTSDSYEQYF. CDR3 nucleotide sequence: TGTGCCAGCAGCCGCACCTCGGACAGCTACGAGCAGTACTTC.

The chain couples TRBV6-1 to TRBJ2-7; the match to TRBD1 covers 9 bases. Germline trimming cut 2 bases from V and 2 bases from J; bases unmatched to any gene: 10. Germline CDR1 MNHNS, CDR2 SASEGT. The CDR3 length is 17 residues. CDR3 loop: CASSETMGTGLAYEQYF. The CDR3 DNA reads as TGTGCCAGCAGTGAAACAATGGGGACAGGGTTGGCCTACGAGCAGTACTTC.

The CDR3 DNA sequence: TGTGCCAGCAGTTTATCGAAGGGCGCGGGAACTGAAGCTTTCTTT. Its protein product is CASSLSKGAGTEAFF. The rearrangement uses TRBV27 and TRBJ1-1, with D unresolved. This CDR3 region has 15 residues. Trimming took 0 bases from V and 5 from J, leaving 13 bases between them. Germline CDR1 reads MNHEY; CDR2 reads SMNVEV (reference sequence).

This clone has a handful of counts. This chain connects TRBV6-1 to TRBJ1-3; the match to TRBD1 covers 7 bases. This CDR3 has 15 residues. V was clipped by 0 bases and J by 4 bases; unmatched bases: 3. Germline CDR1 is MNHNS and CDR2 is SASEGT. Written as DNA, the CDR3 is TGTGCCAGCAGTGAAGCCTGGACAGGAGGAAACACCATATATTTT. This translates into CASSEAWTGGNTIYF.

CDR3 DNA sequence: TGTGCCAGCAGCGTCCGAGGGGGTCTTTCTAGCACAGATACGCAGTATTTT. Translating it yields CASSVRGGLSSTDTQYF. This chain joins TRBV9 and TRBJ2-3; a weak D match, TRBD1 (6 bases). The CDR3 is made up of 17 amino acids. V shed 2 bases and J shed 0 bases, with 16 bases lying between them. Germline lookup yields CDR1 SGDLS and CDR2 YYNGEE.

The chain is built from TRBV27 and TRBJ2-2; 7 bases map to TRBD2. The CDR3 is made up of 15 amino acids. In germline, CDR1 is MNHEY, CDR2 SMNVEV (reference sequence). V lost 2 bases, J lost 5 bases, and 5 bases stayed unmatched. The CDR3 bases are TGTGCCAGCAGTTTAGCGGGAGTATCAACCGGGGAGCTGTTTTTT. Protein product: CASSLAGVSTGELFF.

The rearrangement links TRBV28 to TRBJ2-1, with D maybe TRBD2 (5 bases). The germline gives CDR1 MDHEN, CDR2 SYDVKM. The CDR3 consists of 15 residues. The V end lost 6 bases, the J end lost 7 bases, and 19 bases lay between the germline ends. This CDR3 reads CASSPWGAARNEQFF. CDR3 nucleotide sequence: TGTGCCAGCAGCCCTTGGGGAGCGGCTCGGAATGAGCAGTTCTTC.

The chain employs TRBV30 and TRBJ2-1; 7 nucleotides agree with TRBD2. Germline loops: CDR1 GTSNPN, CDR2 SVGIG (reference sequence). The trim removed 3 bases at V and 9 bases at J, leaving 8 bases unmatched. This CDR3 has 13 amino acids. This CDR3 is CAWRTSGGREQFF. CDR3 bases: TGTGCCTGGAGAACGTCGGGAGGTCGTGAGCAGTTCTTC. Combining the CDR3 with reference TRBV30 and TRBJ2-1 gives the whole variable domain SQTIHQWPATLVQPVGSPLSLECTVEGTSNPNLYWYRQAAGRGLQLLFYSVGIGQISSEVPQNLSASRPQDRQFILSSKKLLLSDSGFYLCAWRTSGGREQFFGPGTRLTVL.

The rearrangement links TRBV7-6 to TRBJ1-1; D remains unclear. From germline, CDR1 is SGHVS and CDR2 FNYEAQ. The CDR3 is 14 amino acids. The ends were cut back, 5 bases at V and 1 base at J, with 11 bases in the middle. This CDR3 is CASSRGLGNTEAFF. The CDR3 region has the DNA TGTGCCAGCAGCCGAGGGTTAGGGAACACTGAAGCTTTCTTT.

CDR3 nucleotide sequence: TGTGCCAGCAGCCCTAGCCTGGGAGCCAGAGGGGCCAACGTCCTGACTTTC. Its translation is CASSPSLGARGANVLTF. The rearrangement uses TRBV11-2 and TRBJ2-6; TRBD2 is a possible D gene (5 bases). Germline V gives CDR1 SGHAT, CDR2 FQNNGV. This CDR3 is built from 17 residues. Trimming left V 5 bases short and J 4 bases short, with 18 bases between.

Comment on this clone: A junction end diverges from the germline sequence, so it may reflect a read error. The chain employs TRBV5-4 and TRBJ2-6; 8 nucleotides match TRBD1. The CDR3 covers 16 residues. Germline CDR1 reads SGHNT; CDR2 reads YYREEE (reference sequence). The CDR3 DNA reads TGCGCCAGCAGCCAAGCGACAGGGGATGGGGCCAACGTCCTGACTTTC. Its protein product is CASSQATGDGANVLTF.

The CDR3 loop reads CASSAASGIPGELFF. The DNA for the CDR3 is TGCGCCAGCAGTGCTGCTAGCGGGATCCCCGGGGAGCTGTTTTTT. The gene calls are TRBV10-1 and TRBJ2-2; TRBD2 matches at 9 bases. V dropped 4 bases and J dropped 6; count of bases not matched to a gene: 6. Germline CDR1 and CDR2: WNHNN and SYGVQD (reference sequence). The CDR3 contains 15 residues.

CDR3 residues: CASSLDQITDTQYF. DNA of the CDR3: TGTGCCAGCAGCTTGGATCAGATAACAGATACGCAGTATTTT. The V gene is TRBV5-8, the J gene TRBJ2-3; unclear D gene. Germline V gives CDR1 SGHTS, CDR2 YDEGEE. CDR3 length equals 14 residues. V shed 0 bases and J shed 3 bases, with 8 bases lying between them.

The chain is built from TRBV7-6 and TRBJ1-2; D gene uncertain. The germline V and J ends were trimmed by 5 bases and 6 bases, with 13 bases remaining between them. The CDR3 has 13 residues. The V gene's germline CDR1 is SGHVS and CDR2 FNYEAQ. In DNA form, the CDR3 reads TGTGCCAGCAGCGCCGGTATTGGTCATGGCTACACCTTC. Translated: CASSAGIGHGYTF.

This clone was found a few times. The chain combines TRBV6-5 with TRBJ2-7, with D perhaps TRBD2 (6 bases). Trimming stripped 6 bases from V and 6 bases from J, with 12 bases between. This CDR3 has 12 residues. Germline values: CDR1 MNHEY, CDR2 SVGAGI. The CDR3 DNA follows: TGTGCCAGCAGCAACTGGGGAGGCGAGCAGTACTTC. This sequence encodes CASSNWGGEQYF.